The 29 T cell receptor beta chains in this list originate from one sample, sequenced in a study of PD-1 blockade in classical Hodgkin lymphoma. With no exception, relapse followed autologous stem cell transplantation in all patients, and brentuximab vedotin exposure varied. Applied to thawed PBMCs, magnetic negative selection was the method used to isolate CD8+ T cells. This table comes from immunoSEQ multiplex PCR, and its TCRdb copy is limited to in-frame clones, with some not included. The table has 25,000 to 30,000 clones, about 91% seen once; the top ten hold approximately 6.8%. Sequencing used CD8+ T cells from blood, obtained at baseline. All receptors derive from a human donor with classical Hodgkin lymphoma.

V is TRBV6-5 and J is TRBJ2-5, with TRBD1 as a possible D gene (5 bases). The CDR3 is 13 residues long. Germline CDR1 MNHEY, CDR2 SVGAGI. Deletions cut 4 bases from V and 1 base from J, with 7 bases between. The CDR3: CASSWTIQETQYF. CDR3 nucleotide sequence: TGTGCCAGCAGTTGGACAATCCAAGAGACCCAGTACTTC.

V usage is TRBV7-8 and J usage is TRBJ2-7, with 9 positions matching TRBD2. CDR3 length equals 18 residues. CDR1 is SGHVS, CDR2 FQNEAQ, per germline. V dropped 5 bases and J dropped 2; count of bases not matched to a gene: 16. Written as DNA, the CDR3 is TGTGCCAGCAGCCTCGACGTGGTAGCGGGAGCTCCTCCCTACGAGCAGTACTTC. Translation gives CASSLDVVAGAPPYEQYF.

The V and J genes are TRBV9 and TRBJ1-4; D gene ambiguous. The V end was cut by 3 bases, the J end by 6 bases, with 15 bases between. This CDR3 contains 15 residues. Germline V lookup: CDR1 SGDLS, CDR2 YYNGEE. The CDR3 region has the DNA TGTGCCAGCAGCGACCGCCTCGACACAGATGAAAAACTGTTTTTT. Protein: CASSDRLDTDEKLFF.

The chain has TRBV30 and TRBJ2-7; 9 bases align to TRBD1. Per germline, CDR1 GTSNPN and CDR2 SVGIG (reference sequence). This CDR3 region has 15 residues. V gave up 3 bases and J gave up 5 bases; unmatched junction bases: 11. The CDR3 bases are TGTGCCTGGAGGGCTACCGGGACAGGGATAAACGAGCAGTACTTC. Protein sequence: CAWRATGTGINEQYF.

Here the CDR3 reads CSAHGRDTQYF. The CDR3 coding sequence is TGCAGTGCCCATGGCCGAGATACGCAGTATTTT. V and J are TRBV20-1 and TRBJ2-3; D is unclear. Germline CDR1 is DFQATT and CDR2 is SNEGSKA (reference sequence). The V and J ends lost 6 bases and 5 bases respectively, with 9 bases between them. The CDR3 extends over 11 amino acids.

This chain uses TRBV27 with TRBJ2-1; 9 bases line up with TRBD2. Germline V gene sequence: CDR1 MNHEY, CDR2 SMNVEV (reference sequence). This CDR3 spans 19 amino acids. Germline trimming cut 2 bases from V and 5 bases from J; bases unmatched to any gene: 16. CDR3 bases: TGTGCCAGCAGTTTAGTAGAAGGGAGCGGGAGGTTTTGGCACAATGAGCAGTTCTTC. This encodes CASSLVEGSGRFWHNEQFF.

The chain couples TRBV15 to TRBJ2-5, with 12 bases aligning to TRBD1. Looked up from germline, CDR1 is LNHNV and CDR2 is YYDKDF (reference sequence). The V segment lost 5 bases and the J segment 2 bases; nucleotides outside the gene matches: 12. This CDR3 contains 18 residues. Here the CDR3 DNA reads TGTGCCACCAGCGAGCGGGACAGGGGGCTGGGATGGCAAGAGACCCAGTACTTC. It specifies CATSERDRGLGWQETQYF.

V and J are TRBV4-1 and TRBJ2-7, with 13 positions matching TRBD2. The V and J ends lost 3 bases and 2 bases, in that order; junction bases with no gene match: 1. The CDR3 length is 15 residues. Germline CDR1 reads MGHRA; CDR2 reads YSYEKL. In DNA form, the CDR3 reads TGCGCCAGCAGCCACGGGACTAGCGGGGCCTACGAGCAGTACTTC. Translation: CASSHGTSGAYEQYF.

V is TRBV6-6 and J is TRBJ1-1; D remains unclear. V lost 0 bases, J lost 7 bases, and 15 bases lay in between. This CDR3 has 15 residues. Looked up from germline, CDR1 is MNHNY and CDR2 is SVGAGI (reference sequence). As DNA, the CDR3 is TGTGCCAGCAGTTACTCGCCGGGTAATTTCGGTGAAGCTTTCTTT. It yields the protein CASSYSPGNFGEAFF.

The chain carries TRBV28 and TRBJ1-5; 10 positions match TRBD1. CDR1 is MDHEN and CDR2 is SYDVKM in the germline V gene. V gave up 5 bases and J gave up 3 bases; unmatched junction bases: 7. CDR3 length equals 16 residues. The CDR3 DNA sequence: TGTGCCAGCAGTGTATTGACAGGGGGCAACAATCAGCCCCAGCATTTT. Translating gives CASSVLTGGNNQPQHF.

The CDR3 coding sequence is TGTGCCAGCAGAGAGGGTGAGGAACTGTTTTTT. This gives the protein CASREGEELFF. The gene calls are TRBV28 and TRBJ1-4; D is undetermined. The CDR3 runs to 11 residues. Trimming shortened V by 6 bases and J by 12 bases, and 11 bases separated the two germline ends. Per germline, CDR1 MDHEN and CDR2 SYDVKM.

The V call is TRBV10-2, the J call TRBJ2-7; D is perhaps TRBD2 (5 bases). The CDR3 covers 13 residues. Germline V gene sequence: CDR1 WSHSY, CDR2 SAAADI. V lost 2 bases to trimming and J lost 2 bases, with 7 bases between them. This chain's CDR3 is CASSEGGPYEQYF. The CDR3 nucleotides are TGCGCCAGCAGTGAGGGCGGGCCCTACGAGCAGTACTTC.

J is TRBJ2-7 and V is TRBV11-2, with D hard to call. Germline V CDR1 and CDR2: SGHAT, FQNNGV. Between the trimmed V and J ends, which lost 1 base and 4 bases, there was a span of 8 bases. The CDR3 spans 13 residues. The CDR3 DNA is TGTGCCAGCAGCTTAGGAAGGGTTTACGAGCAGTACTTC. It yields the protein CASSLGRVYEQYF.

J is TRBJ2-7 and V is TRBV19; D uncertain. The V end was cut by 6 bases, the J end by 1 base, with 10 bases between. The CDR3 loop spans 13 amino acids. Germline V gene data show CDR1 as LNHDA and CDR2 as SQIVND (reference sequence). The CDR3 DNA reads TGTGCCAGTAGGGAGCCCCTATCCTACGAGCAGTACTTC. Translated: CASREPLSYEQYF.

This clone has more than one count but fewer than ten. The chain joins TRBV30 to TRBJ1-1, with D maybe TRBD1 (5 bases). V was cut by 0 bases and J by 6 bases, with 11 bases left in between. Germline lookup yields CDR1 GTSNPN and CDR2 SVGIG (reference sequence). The CDR3 sequence is 13 residues long. The CDR3 DNA sequence: TGTGCCTGGAGTGTAGGAGGGGACGCTGAAGCTTTCTTT. Protein sequence: CAWSVGGDAEAFF.

The chain links TRBV5-6 to TRBJ2-7; D is possibly TRBD2 (5 bases). CDR1 and CDR2 (germline): SGHDT, YYEEEE. Trimming removed 0 bases at V and 2 bases at J, with 15 bases between. The CDR3 runs 16 residues. CDR3 in amino acids: CASSLGLPTGAYEQYF. The CDR3 DNA is TGTGCCAGCAGCTTGGGACTACCCACCGGCGCCTACGAGCAGTACTTC.

The chain joins TRBV27 to TRBJ2-3; 8 bases match TRBD2. Germline values: CDR1 MNHEY, CDR2 SMNVEV (reference sequence). This CDR3 region has 17 residues. With 8 bases clipped from V and 3 bases from J, the junction kept 16 bases outside the gene matches. The CDR3 coding sequence is TGTGCCAGCCGATCTTCGGGGCTAGCGGGTGCAACAGATACGCAGTATTTT. This translates into CASRSSGLAGATDTQYF.

CDR3 region: CASSLDRANQPQHF. The CDR3 nucleotides are TGTGCCAGCAGTCTGGACAGGGCCAATCAGCCCCAGCATTTT. The V call is TRBV28, the J call TRBJ1-5; 8 bases are shared with TRBD1. Trimming took 5 bases from V and 3 from J; bases not matched to a gene: 3. Germline CDR1 MDHEN, CDR2 SYDVKM. The CDR3 length is 14 residues.

The chain uses TRBV27 and TRBJ2-7; D is unresolved. This CDR3 is 15 amino acids long. Germline V gene sequence: CDR1 MNHEY, CDR2 SMNVEV (reference sequence). The ends were cut back, 1 base at V and 4 bases at J, with 14 bases in the middle. CDR3 nucleotides: TGTGCCAGCAGTTTATGGGCTAGGCCTCAATACGAGCAGTACTTC. It is translated as CASSLWARPQYEQYF.

The chain couples TRBV27 to TRBJ2-2, with 11 positions matching TRBD1. Germline V gene lookup returns CDR1 MNHEY and CDR2 SMNVEV (reference sequence). This CDR3 is 16 amino acids long. V was clipped by 5 bases and J by 7 bases; unmatched bases: 9. The CDR3 spells CASSPPDRGLFGELFF. The CDR3 nucleotides are TGTGCCAGCAGTCCCCCGGACAGGGGGCTGTTCGGGGAGCTGTTTTTT.

The chain combines TRBV6-5 with TRBJ2-1; no clear D. There are 12 residues in the CDR3. The V end lost 6 bases, the J end lost 2 bases, and 5 bases lay between the germline ends. Germline V gene lookup returns CDR1 MNHEY and CDR2 SVGAGI. The CDR3 spells CASRGTYNEQFF. The CDR3 coding sequence is TGTGCCAGCAGGGGTACCTACAATGAGCAGTTCTTC.

This chain joins TRBV7-2 and TRBJ2-5; 7 nucleotides align to TRBD2. Trimming removed 5 bases from V and 5 bases from J; junction bases left unmatched: 11. In germline, CDR1 is SGHTA, CDR2 FQGNSA. The CDR3 sequence is 15 residues long. The CDR3 DNA is TGTGCCAGCAGCCCCGGGACTACCGACCGGGAGACCCAGTACTTC. Its translation is CASSPGTTDRETQYF.

This chain connects TRBV9 to TRBJ2-1; D may be TRBD2 (6 bases). Deletions cut 4 bases from V and 4 bases from J, with 9 bases between. This CDR3 has 13 amino acids. Germline-derived CDR1 and CDR2 are SGDLS and YYNGEE. The CDR3 region has the DNA TGTGCCAGCAGCACCGGGACTTACAATGAGCAGTTCTTC. Amino acids: CASSTGTYNEQFF. The variable domain in full, completed from reference TRBV9 and TRBJ2-1, reads DSGVTQTPKHLITATGQRVTLRCSPRSGDLSVYWYQQSLDQGLQFLIQYYNGEERAKGNILERFSAQQFPDLHSELNLSSLELGDSALYFCASSTGTYNEQFFGPGTRLTVL.

The chain has TRBV7-2 and TRBJ2-3; 8 nucleotides line up with TRBD2. With 5 bases clipped from V and 5 bases from J, the junction kept 12 bases outside the gene matches. The CDR3 is made up of 16 amino acids. Germline CDR1 SGHTA, CDR2 FQGNSA. CDR3 nucleotide sequence: TGTGCCAGCAGCCCCCGGACTAGCCGCTCCTTAGATACGCAGTATTTT. It codes for CASSPRTSRSLDTQYF.

The rearrangement joins TRBV7-9 to TRBJ1-5, with D possibly matching TRBD1 (6 bases). There are 15 residues in the CDR3. V was pared by 0 bases and J by 9 bases, with 15 bases between. Germline loops: CDR1 SEHNR, CDR2 FQNEAQ (reference sequence). Here the CDR3 DNA reads TGTGCCAGCAGCTTAGCGGGGGGCGCAGGGTCGCCCCAGCATTTT. Amino acid sequence: CASSLAGGAGSPQHF.

The chain carries TRBV5-1 and TRBJ1-2; D may be TRBD1 (6 bases). Germline V lookup: CDR1 SGHRS, CDR2 YFSETQ. Trimming shortened V by 7 bases and J by 9 bases, and 31 bases separated the two germline ends. The CDR3 has 17 residues. CDR3 in amino acids: CASRPRTASQLSIRYTF. DNA for the CDR3: TGCGCCAGCCGCCCCCGGACAGCGTCCCAATTATCGATACGCTACACCTTC. The whole variable domain, filled in from reference TRBV5-1 and TRBJ1-2, reads KAGVTQTPRYLIKTRGQQVTLSCSPISGHRSVSWYQQTPGQGLQFLFEYFSETQRNKGNFPGRFSGRQFSNSRSEMNVSTLELGDSALYLCASRPRTASQLSIRYTFGSGTRLTVV.

The CDR3 reads CASSLARTGASQETQYF. The DNA for the CDR3 is TGTGCCAGCAGCTTAGCAAGGACCGGTGCCTCCCAAGAGACCCAGTACTTC. The V and J genes are TRBV13 and TRBJ2-5; D gene unclear. CDR3 length equals 17 residues. CDR1 PRHDT and CDR2 FYEKMQ come from the germline V gene (reference sequence). Deletions cut 1 base from V and 1 base from J, with 16 bases between. Using reference TRBV13 and TRBJ2-5 for the parts outside the CDR3, the full variable domain is AAGVIQSPRHLIKEKRETATLKCYPIPRHDTVYWYQQGPGQDPQFLISFYEKMQSDKGSIPDRFSAQQFSDYHSELNMSSLELGDSALYFCASSLARTGASQETQYFGPGTRLLVL.

The rearrangement links TRBV13 to TRBJ2-5; 11 nucleotides match TRBD2. Germline trimming cut 1 base from V and 5 bases from J; bases unmatched to any gene: 15. This CDR3 spans 19 amino acids. CDR1 PRHDT and CDR2 FYEKMQ come from the germline V gene (reference sequence). For the CDR3, the DNA is TGTGCCAGCAGCTTAGTAGCGGGAGGGCCGGAGTCCCAGGCGGAGACCCAGTACTTC. Translated, it gives CASSLVAGGPESQAETQYF.

The rearrangement uses TRBV6-5 and TRBJ1-2, with 9 bases fitting TRBD1. J lost 2 bases, V lost 2 bases, and 3 bases had no gene match. Germline loops: CDR1 MNHEY, CDR2 SVGAGI. This CDR3 region has 15 residues. The CDR3 DNA follows: TGTGCCAGCAGTTACAGGGGACAGGGAAACTATGGCTACACCTTC. This encodes CASSYRGQGNYGYTF.